The clone carrying this TCR beta chain came up many times. Its antigen is unknown. The data were obtained in a study of tumor-infiltrating lymphocytes in primary liver carcinoma. Joint extraction of RNA and DNA used roughly 17-32 mg of bulk tissue that was unsorted. Regarding the study as a whole: Tumor region pairs shared more overlap than did tumor-adjacent and tumor-blood pairs. Among top clones, only about 7-24% appeared in all five tumor regions.

Synthesis of TCR beta cDNA was carried out from around 540 ng total RNA with a constant-region primer. Libraries covering TCR beta were generated through three nested multiplex PCR rounds (using a slightly modified ARM-PCR). A single record per CDR3 protein comes from TCRdb applying MiXCR to the multiplex PCR reads. Altogether tens of thousands of distinct CDR3 sequences are present, 70% to 80% being singletons, with the ten largest covering 12% to 15%. Sequenced: liver tumor tissue from sampling region 4. Subset: tumor region T4, right-lateral pole. The TCR originated in a woman aged 55-70 years with primary liver carcinoma and hepatitis B virus infection.

CDR3 residues: CAISGSGATPYEQYF. The CDR3 coding sequence is TGTGCCATCAGTGGGTCCGGGGCCACCCCCTACGAGCAGTACTTC. The genes are TRBV10-3 and TRBJ2-7; D is perhaps TRBD1 or TRBD2 (5 bases each). The germline gives CDR1 ENHRY, CDR2 SYGVKD. Trimming removed 4 bases from V and 2 bases from J, with 15 bases in between. The CDR3 runs 15 residues.